The 11 T cell receptor beta chains below come from one sample, sequenced in a study of response to subunit inactivated influenza vaccine. In TCRdb, the RT-PCR reads were re-called with MiXCR into one record per CDR3 protein. The sample holds fewer than 700,000 distinct CDR3 sequences; 10% to 15% are singletons and the top ten take less than 15%. The sample in question was PBMCs from blood, obtained around seven weeks after vaccination. Every receptor here comes from a man over 45 who received an inactivated influenza vaccine.

The chain is built from TRBV4-2 and TRBJ2-1; D call uncertain. V was cut by 0 bases and J by 7 bases, with 16 bases left in between. The CDR3 covers 16 residues. The germline V gene has CDR1 LGHNA and CDR2 YNFKEQ. As DNA, the CDR3 is TGTGCCAGCAGCCAAGATTGGAACTACCCGCTGAATGAGCAGTTCTTC. Encoded protein: CASSQDWNYPLNEQFF.

For this clonotype: A read error may explain this, as a much larger clone is one base away. The chain uses TRBV10-3 and TRBJ2-3; D not resolved. The germline V gene encodes CDR1 ENHRY and CDR2 SYGVKD. The CDR3 loop spans 12 amino acids. This CDR3 is CAISESSDKQYF. CDR3 in DNA: TGTGCCATCAGTGAGTCATCAGATAAGCAGTATTTT.

This clonotype was recorded many times. The chain recombines TRBV7-9 with TRBJ2-3; D might be TRBD2 (5 bases). The CDR3 is 14 amino acids. V lost 4 bases and J lost 2, with 10 bases in between. The germline gives CDR1 SEHNR, CDR2 FQNEAQ (reference sequence). The CDR3 reads CASSSGLITDTQYF. Here the CDR3 DNA reads TGTGCCAGCAGCTCCGGACTCATCACAGATACGCAGTATTTT.

This chain uses TRBV20-1 with TRBJ2-1, with D unclear. This CDR3 has 12 amino acids. V lost 3 bases to trimming and J lost 6 bases, with 9 bases between them. The V gene's germline CDR1 is DFQATT and CDR2 SNEGSKA (reference sequence). Here the CDR3 reads CSASQGINEQFF. As DNA, the CDR3 is TGCAGTGCTAGCCAAGGTATCAATGAGCAGTTCTTC.

This clonotype showed up many times. The chain recombines TRBV7-2 with TRBJ2-7; D ambiguous. Germline CDR1 and CDR2: SGHTA and FQGNSA. V was shortened by 1 base and J by 6 bases, with 13 bases between the two germline ends. The CDR3 has 14 residues. CDR3 DNA sequence: TGTGCCAGCAGCTTAGGTCTTAAGCCAGGCGAGCAGTACTTC. The encoded protein is CASSLGLKPGEQYF.

This clonotype was observed once. The CDR3 nucleotides read TGCGCCAGCAGCCAAGCTGAGACAGGGGCCTACGAGCAGTACTTC. It codes for CASSQAETGAYEQYF. The chain recombines TRBV4-3 with TRBJ2-7, with 8 bases lining up with TRBD1. Looked up from germline, CDR1 is LGHNA and CDR2 is YSLEER. The trim removed 1 base at V and 2 bases at J, leaving 4 bases unmatched. This CDR3 comprises 15 residues.

The rearrangement links TRBV4-2 to TRBJ2-3; TRBD2 aligns across 7 bases. The V and J ends lost 3 bases and 0 bases, in that order; junction bases with no gene match: 9. From germline, CDR1 is LGHNA and CDR2 YNFKEQ. This CDR3 has 17 residues. The CDR3 coding sequence is TGTGCCAGCAGCCAGGTTCTTTGGGGGGGGAGCACAGATACGCAGTATTTT. Protein product: CASSQVLWGGSTDTQYF.

This clonotype has a handful of counts. This rearrangement joins TRBV20-1 to TRBJ2-1, with 11 bases fitting TRBD2. Germline CDR1 DFQATT, CDR2 SNEGSKA (reference sequence). The V segment lost 0 bases and the J segment 6 bases; nucleotides outside the gene matches: 10. The CDR3 is 17 amino acids. The CDR3 spells CSARDPYTSGSGNEQFF. The CDR3, as DNA: TGCAGTGCTAGAGATCCCTATACTAGCGGGAGTGGCAATGAGCAGTTCTTC.

This clonotype showed up many times. V and J are TRBV10-3 and TRBJ2-1, with a tentative D call TRBD2 (5 bases). The CDR3 consists of 17 residues. Deletions cut 3 bases from V and 7 bases from J, with 22 bases between. Germline lookup yields CDR1 ENHRY and CDR2 SYGVKD. CDR3 in amino acids: CAISDLVGLIGVNEQFF. The CDR3 DNA follows: TGTGCCATCAGTGATCTGGTTGGGCTTATCGGGGTAAATGAGCAGTTCTTC.

This clonotype was seen a few times. The chain uses TRBV29-1 and TRBJ2-6; D unclear. The ends were cut back, 6 bases at V and 0 bases at J, with 9 bases in the middle. Germline V gene lookup returns CDR1 SQVTM and CDR2 ANQGSEA. CDR3 length: 14 amino acids. The CDR3 sequence is CSVPIYSGANVLTF. In nucleotides, the CDR3 is TGCAGCGTCCCGATTTACTCTGGGGCCAACGTCCTGACTTTC.

This clonotype was picked up many times. The chain uses TRBV29-1 and TRBJ2-3; 10 bases line up with TRBD2. CDR1 and CDR2 (germline): SQVTM, ANQGSEA. The CDR3 runs to 14 residues. V lost 7 bases, J lost 1 base, and 5 bases stayed unmatched. In DNA, the CDR3 is TGCAGCGGGAGCGGGAGGGTTGGCACAGATACGCAGTATTTT. This sequence encodes CSGSGRVGTDTQYF.